This TCR beta chain was found in a study of cytomegalovirus exposure and HLA in healthy donors. Overall study findings and caveats: CMV serostatus was the only recorded immune exposure for donors. In a later analysis, 15,000 to 20,000 TCR beta sequences were associated with HLA alleles at 0.05 false discovery rate. Rates of TCR association differed by HLA locus in a later analysis, with DRB1 highest and HLA-C lowest.

This CDR3 spans 18 amino acids. V was clipped by 0 bases and J by 4 bases, with 19 bases between them. Germline values: CDR1 KGHSH, CDR2 LQKENI. With regard to this clone: The target antigen is unknown.

A multiplex PCR was run with 60 Vbeta primers and 13 Jbeta primers. The data were produced by immunoSEQ multiplex PCR, yet TCRdb's version contains in-frame clones alone and is incomplete. The data contain about 96,000 clones, around four fifths of them singletons. Sequencing used PBMCs. V gene TRBV18 combines with J gene TRBJ2-1; TRBD2 is a possible D gene (6 bases). The TCR was taken from a middle-aged man in good health and CMV-seropositive. The CDR3 is CASSPPLGFRGGYNEQFF. In nucleotides, the CDR3 is TGTGCCAGCTCACCACCCCTGGGTTTCCGGGGAGGTTACAATGAGCAGTTCTTC.